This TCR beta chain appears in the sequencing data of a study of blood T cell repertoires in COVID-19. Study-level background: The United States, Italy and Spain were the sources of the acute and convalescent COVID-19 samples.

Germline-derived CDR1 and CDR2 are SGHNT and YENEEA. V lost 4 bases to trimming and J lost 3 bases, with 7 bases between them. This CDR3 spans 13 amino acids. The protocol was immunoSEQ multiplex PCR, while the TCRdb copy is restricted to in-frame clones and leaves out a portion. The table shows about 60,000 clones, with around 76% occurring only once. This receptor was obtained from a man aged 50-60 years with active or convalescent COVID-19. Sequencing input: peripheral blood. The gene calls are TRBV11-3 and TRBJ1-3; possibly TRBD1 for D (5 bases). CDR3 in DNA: TGTGCCAGCAGCTCGGGACTTGGAAACACCATATATTTT. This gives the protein CASSSGLGNTIYF.